These 3 T cell receptor beta chains came from one sample sequenced in a study of T cell responses to AZD1222 COVID-19 vaccine. Clones were sequenced by immunoSEQ multiplex PCR, and TCRdb holds only the in-frame ones, with some missing. Counted here are 130,000 to 150,000 clones, around 90% occurring once; the ten biggest clones make up roughly 5%. The starting material was peripheral blood, obtained on day 0 of AZD1222 vaccination. Receptors were obtained from an adult in good health.

CDR3 protein: CASSRSLETSAYNEQFF. The CDR3 coding sequence is TGCGCCAGCAGCCGGTCCCTAGAAACCTCGGCCTACAATGAGCAGTTCTTC. This rearrangement joins TRBV4-1 to TRBJ2-1; D remains unclear. The germline V and J ends were trimmed by 4 bases and 2 bases, with 18 bases remaining between them. CDR3 length: 17 amino acids. The germline V gene has CDR1 MGHRA and CDR2 YSYEKL.

In DNA form, the CDR3 reads TGTGCCAGCAGTTACCTCGATACGCAGTATTTT. Its translation is CASSYLDTQYF. The V and J genes are TRBV6-5 and TRBJ2-3; D remains unclear. The CDR3 extends over 11 amino acids. In germline, CDR1 is MNHEY, CDR2 SVGAGI. Trimming cost V 2 bases and J 6 bases, with 3 bases left between them.

This chain links TRBV7-8 with TRBJ1-2; 7 bases are a match to TRBD1. The trim removed 4 bases at V and 8 bases at J, leaving 13 bases unmatched. CDR1 SGHVS and CDR2 FQNEAQ come from the germline V gene. This CDR3 has 15 residues. CDR3 in amino acids: CASSSRQGGSPGYTF. For the CDR3, the DNA is TGTGCCAGCAGCTCCCGACAGGGCGGTTCTCCCGGCTACACCTTC.